This passage covers 31 T cell receptor beta chains from one sample sequenced in a study of OX40 agonist ivuxolimab in advanced cancers. Assay used: immunoSEQ multiplex PCR; TCRdb lists only in-frame clones, some missing. The repertoire holds around 80,000 clones, around nine tenths seen once, with roughly 0.7% in the top ten. The material was CD4+ or CD8+ T cells sorted from blood, obtained in a trial of the OX40 agonist ivuxolimab. All receptors come from an adult with an advanced solid tumor such as melanoma, head and neck, liver or kidney cancer.

V and J are TRBV6-6 and TRBJ1-1; weak D call: TRBD1 (5 bases). Germline CDR1 and CDR2: MNHNY and SVGAGI (reference sequence). Deletions cut 6 bases from V and 6 bases from J, with 8 bases between. This CDR3 has 11 residues. Here the CDR3 DNA reads TGTGCCAGCAGGACAGCCTCTGAAGCTTTCTTT. Translated: CASRTASEAFF.

The chain has TRBV7-9 and TRBJ2-1; TRBD2 matches 13 bases. Germline V gene data show CDR1 as SEHNR and CDR2 as FQNEAQ (reference sequence). The CDR3 contains 16 residues. V lost 5 bases, J lost 6 bases, and 7 bases stayed unmatched. CDR3 sequence reads: CASSPVLAGGGNEQFF. The CDR3 DNA reads as TGTGCCAGCAGCCCTGTACTAGCGGGAGGGGGCAATGAGCAGTTCTTC. The complete variable domain, with remaining parts taken from reference TRBV7-9 and TRBJ2-1, reads DTGVSQNPRHKITKRGQNVTFRCDPISEHNRLYWYRQTLGQGPEFLTYFQNEAQLEKSRLLSDRFSAERPKGSFSTLEIQRTEQGDSAMYLCASSPVLAGGGNEQFFGPGTRLTVL.

The gene calls are TRBV11-2 and TRBJ1-1; D unresolved. Germline CDR1 is SGHAT and CDR2 is FQNNGV. V was shortened by 2 bases and J by 0 bases, with 7 bases between the two germline ends. CDR3 length: 14 residues. The DNA for the CDR3 is TGTGCCAGCAGCTTATTTCGGGTGAACACTGAAGCTTTCTTT. Residues: CASSLFRVNTEAFF. Supplemented by reference TRBV11-2 and TRBJ1-1, the full variable domain reads EAGVAQSPRYKIIEKRQSVAFWCNPISGHATLYWYQQILGQGPKLLIQFQNNGVVDDSQLPKDRFSAERLKGVDSTLKIQPAKLEDSAVYLCASSLFRVNTEAFFGQGTRLTVV.

The rearrangement uses TRBV18 and TRBJ1-4; possible D gene TRBD1, 6 bases. There are 15 residues in the CDR3. Germline CDR1 reads KGHSH; CDR2 reads LQKENI. V was trimmed by 2 bases and J by 4 bases, leaving 11 bases between them. The CDR3 DNA is TGTGCCAGCTCACCAAATAACAGGGTTAATGAAAAACTGTTTTTT. It encodes CASSPNNRVNEKLFF.

The gene calls are TRBV5-1 and TRBJ1-2; 7 nucleotides align to TRBD1. Per germline, CDR1 SGHRS and CDR2 YFSETQ. V shed 0 bases and J 4 bases; nucleotides not matched to a gene: 3. The CDR3 is made up of 14 amino acids. For the CDR3, the DNA is TGCGCCAGCAGCTTGGACAGGGGAGGCTATGGCTACACCTTC. Protein: CASSLDRGGYGYTF.

V and J are TRBV7-6 and TRBJ2-5; unclear D gene. V was clipped by 3 bases and J by 3 bases, with 8 bases between them. The CDR3 extends over 13 amino acids. Looked up from germline, CDR1 is SGHVS and CDR2 is FNYEAQ. The CDR3 loop reads CASSFGGEETQYF. The CDR3 DNA reads TGTGCCAGCAGCTTTGGTGGGGAAGAGACCCAGTACTTC.

The CDR3 bases are TGTGCCTGGAGTTCGTCAGTCGAACAGCCCCAGCATTTT. Its protein product is CAWSSSVEQPQHF. The chain carries TRBV30 and TRBJ1-5; no clear D gene. The V end was cut by 2 bases, the J end by 7 bases, with 12 bases between. This CDR3 is 13 amino acids long. Germline V gene lookup returns CDR1 GTSNPN and CDR2 SVGIG (reference sequence).

The chain combines TRBV6-1 with TRBJ1-2; TRBD1 is a possible D gene (5 bases). The CDR3 totals 16 residues. V lost 1 base, J lost 7 bases, and 19 bases lay in between. CDR1 and CDR2 from the germline V gene are MNHNS and SASEGT. The DNA of the CDR3 is TGTGCCAGCAGTGAAGGGTGGGGACGGGGGAATGGTGGCTACACCTTC. It translates to CASSEGWGRGNGGYTF.

V and J are TRBV19 and TRBJ1-1, with D perhaps matching TRBD1 (5 bases). Between the trimmed V and J ends, which lost 0 bases and 4 bases, there was a span of 9 bases. The germline CDR1 and CDR2 sequences are LNHDA and SQIVND (reference sequence). This CDR3 region has 14 residues. The CDR3 coding sequence is TGTGCCAGTAGTATAGATAGAGGGACCACTGAAGCTTTCTTT. Amino acid sequence: CASSIDRGTTEAFF.

The chain links TRBV7-2 to TRBJ2-5, with TRBD1 matching over 11 bases. Germline trimming cut 2 bases from V and 5 bases from J; bases unmatched to any gene: 4. The length of the CDR3 is 15 residues. The germline V gene encodes CDR1 SGHTA and CDR2 FQGNSA. The DNA of the CDR3 is TGTGCCAGCAGCTTAATGGGACAGGGGGATGAGACCCAGTACTTC. Amino acids: CASSLMGQGDETQYF.

The chain carries TRBV5-1 and TRBJ1-3; unclear D gene. V was cut by 0 bases and J by 2 bases, with 9 bases left in between. The CDR3 has 15 amino acids. The germline CDR1 and CDR2 sequences are SGHRS and YFSETQ. The CDR3 region is CASSLGVATGNTIYF. The CDR3 bases are TGCGCCAGCAGCTTGGGGGTGGCTACTGGAAACACCATATATTTT.

This clone turned up a few times. The genes are TRBV4-1 and TRBJ1-6; 7 nucleotides line up with TRBD1. Germline V gene data show CDR1 as MGHRA and CDR2 as YSYEKL. The CDR3 is made up of 14 amino acids. The V and J ends lost 4 bases and 10 bases, in that order; junction bases with no gene match: 7. As DNA, the CDR3 is TGCGCCAGCAGCCCACAACAGGGGTGGTCACCCCTCCACTTT. This gives the protein CASSPQQGWSPLHF.

This clone was seen a handful of times. The chain combines TRBV27 with TRBJ2-1, with a weak D call TRBD1 (7 bases). V was clipped by 5 bases and J by 9 bases, with 23 bases between them. CDR1 and CDR2 (germline): MNHEY, SMNVEV (reference sequence). This CDR3 is built from 16 residues. The CDR3 is CASSPGGTRRVGEQFF. CDR3 sequence (DNA): TGTGCCAGCAGTCCAGGGGGGACACGGAGGGTAGGTGAGCAGTTCTTC.

The chain links TRBV5-4 to TRBJ2-3; no reliable D call. The CDR3 runs 11 residues. V lost 4 bases to trimming and J lost 4 bases, with 4 bases between them. Germline values: CDR1 SGHNT, CDR2 YYREEE (reference sequence). CDR3 residues: CASSSADTQYF. CDR3 bases: TGTGCCAGCAGCAGCGCAGATACGCAGTATTTT.

The V and J genes are TRBV6-5 and TRBJ1-3, with a possible D match to TRBD1 (5 bases). The CDR3 has 15 residues. Looked up from germline, CDR1 is MNHEY and CDR2 is SVGAGI. V shed 2 bases and J shed 0 bases, with 8 bases lying between them. The CDR3 loop is CASSYRQSSGNTIYF. The DNA for the CDR3 is TGTGCCAGCAGTTACAGACAGTCCTCTGGAAACACCATATATTTT.

The count of this clone is one. The CDR3 region has the DNA TGTGCCAGCAGCCAAGATAGAGGGCAGCCCCAGCATTTT. Translated: CASSQDRGQPQHF. The chain has TRBV4-2 and TRBJ1-5; D remains ambiguous. With 0 bases removed from V and 7 bases from J, the gap between germline ends came to 7 bases. Germline CDR1 and CDR2: LGHNA and YNFKEQ. CDR3 length equals 13 residues.

The gene calls are TRBV5-8 and TRBJ1-2, with 10 positions matching TRBD1. The CDR3 length is 16 residues. V shed 4 bases and J 4 bases; nucleotides not matched to a gene: 10. Germline V gene sequence: CDR1 SGHTS, CDR2 YDEGEE. CDR3 in amino acids: CASSPYRQGAGYGYTF. The DNA for the CDR3 is TGTGCCAGCAGCCCTTATAGACAGGGGGCAGGCTATGGCTACACCTTC.

The chain links TRBV7-3 to TRBJ2-2; 10 bases are shared with TRBD2. This CDR3 has 17 residues. CDR1 SGHTA and CDR2 FQGTGA come from the germline V gene. The ends lost 0 bases at V and 6 bases at J; junction bases unmatched: 7. The CDR3 nucleotides are TGTGCCAGCAGCTTAACGTGGCTAGCGGGAGTGGCCGGGGAGCTGTTTTTT. Translation gives CASSLTWLAGVAGELFF.

The V gene is TRBV19, the J gene TRBJ1-1, with D perhaps matching TRBD1 (5 bases). Germline CDR1 LNHDA, CDR2 SQIVND (reference sequence). The CDR3 totals 17 residues. V dropped 4 bases and J dropped 4 bases, with 22 bases sitting between them. The CDR3 DNA follows: TGTGCCAGTAGTAACTTCCGGGGCCCAGGGATGATCACTGAAGCTTTCTTT. Translating it yields CASSNFRGPGMITEAFF.

The chain joins TRBV5-1 to TRBJ2-5, with TRBD1 as a possible D gene (6 bases). This CDR3 has 14 amino acids. Trimming took off 1 base at V and 3 bases at J, with 10 bases between the two ends. Per germline, CDR1 SGHRS and CDR2 YFSETQ. In DNA, the CDR3 is TGCGCCAGCAGCTTGAGACAGGCAAAAGAGACCCAGTACTTC. Encoded protein: CASSLRQAKETQYF. The variable domain in full, completed from reference TRBV5-1 and TRBJ2-5, reads KAGVTQTPRYLIKTRGQQVTLSCSPISGHRSVSWYQQTPGQGLQFLFEYFSETQRNKGNFPGRFSGRQFSNSRSEMNVSTLELGDSALYLCASSLRQAKETQYFGPGTRLLVL.

This sequence joins TRBV5-1 and TRBJ2-5; TRBD2 matches at 13 bases. The CDR3 totals 18 residues. Germline assignment: CDR1 SGHRS and CDR2 YFSETQ. The trim removed 4 bases at V and 4 bases at J, leaving 13 bases unmatched. CDR3 DNA sequence: TGCGCCAGCAGCCGTACAGAGGGACTAGCGGGATACGGAGAGACCCAGTACTTC. Its protein is CASSRTEGLAGYGETQYF. The whole variable domain, remainder taken from reference TRBV5-1 and TRBJ2-5, is KAGVTQTPRYLIKTRGQQVTLSCSPISGHRSVSWYQQTPGQGLQFLFEYFSETQRNKGNFPGRFSGRQFSNSRSEMNVSTLELGDSALYLCASSRTEGLAGYGETQYFGPGTRLLVL.

The chain joins TRBV19 to TRBJ2-1, with D possibly TRBD1 on 6 matching bases. Looked up from germline, CDR1 is LNHDA and CDR2 is SQIVND (reference sequence). CDR3 length: 11 amino acids. Trimming shortened V by 10 bases and J by 15 bases, and 19 bases separated the two germline ends. CDR3 nucleotide sequence: TGTGCCACTCGGTTCCGGGACACTAGGTTCTTC. Its protein is CATRFRDTRFF. Together with reference TRBV19 and TRBJ2-1, the CDR3 gives the full variable domain: DGGITQSPKYLFRKEGQNVTLSCEQNLNHDAMYWYRQDPGQGLRLIYYSQIVNDFQKGDIAEGYSVSREKKESFPLTVTSAQKNPTAFYLCATRFRDTRFFGPGTRLTVL.

This chain links TRBV4-1 with TRBJ2-3; D is uncertain. The CDR3 totals 14 residues. Germline loops: CDR1 MGHRA, CDR2 YSYEKL. V was pared by 3 bases and J by 3 bases, with 10 bases between. The CDR3 DNA reads TGCGCCAGCAGCCAGGCCGATAAGACAGATACGCAGTATTTT. Protein product: CASSQADKTDTQYF.

CDR3 amino acids: CASSTVPGQGGGTDTQYF. CDR3 nucleotide sequence: TGTGCCAGCAGTACAGTCCCGGGACAGGGAGGGGGCACAGATACGCAGTATTTT. The chain employs TRBV2 and TRBJ2-3, with TRBD1 matching 9 bases. This CDR3 region has 18 residues. Trimming took 5 bases from V and 1 from J; bases not matched to a gene: 13. Germline lookup yields CDR1 SNHLY and CDR2 FYNNEI.

This clone appeared a single time. The CDR3 spells CAISVGGSPNQPQHF. The CDR3 region has the DNA TGTGCCATCAGTGTAGGGGGTTCCCCCAATCAGCCCCAGCATTTT. The rearrangement links TRBV10-3 to TRBJ1-5, with D perhaps matching TRBD1 (6 bases). The CDR3 covers 15 residues. The germline CDR1 and CDR2 sequences are ENHRY and SYGVKD. The germline V and J ends were trimmed by 4 bases and 3 bases, with 13 bases remaining between them.

This chain uses TRBV23-1 with TRBJ1-5; the D gene is possibly TRBD1 (5 bases). TRBV23-1 is an open reading frame, and its role is uncertain. The V and J ends lost 4 bases and 2 bases respectively, with 12 bases between them. CDR3 size: 15 residues. The CDR3 nucleotides read TGCGCCAGCAGTCGCCCAAGGGACGGCAATCAGCCCCAGCATTTT. Protein sequence: CASSRPRDGNQPQHF.

The rearrangement links TRBV10-2 to TRBJ1-6; the D gene is possibly TRBD1 (6 bases). Germline V gene sequence: CDR1 WSHSY, CDR2 SAAADI. The CDR3 sequence is 15 residues long. The V and J ends lost 2 bases and 5 bases respectively, with 10 bases between them. CDR3 amino acids: CASSERGGDNSPLHF. CDR3 bases: TGCGCCAGCAGTGAGAGGGGGGGGGATAATTCACCCCTCCACTTT.

The rearrangement joins TRBV4-2 to TRBJ1-2, with D tentatively TRBD1 (5 bases). Germline values: CDR1 LGHNA, CDR2 YNFKEQ. V lost 0 bases and J lost 0, with 8 bases in between. CDR3 length: 15 amino acids. CDR3 nucleotides: TGTGCCAGCAGCCAAGATTGGGGGTCTAACTATGGCTACACCTTC. This translates into CASSQDWGSNYGYTF.

This clone was recorded only once. The V and J genes are TRBV2 and TRBJ1-2; 8 positions match TRBD1. This CDR3 is built from 15 residues. The germline V gene has CDR1 SNHLY and CDR2 FYNNEI. The V gene end was trimmed by 4 bases and the J gene end by 5 bases; junction bases not matched to a gene: 9. The CDR3 DNA follows: TGTGCCAGCAGTGCGGACAGGGCGGCGGGGTATGGCTACACCTTC. Amino acid sequence: CASSADRAAGYGYTF.

The CDR3 here is CASSLGQLANTGELFF. CDR3 nucleotides: TGCGCCAGCAGCCTAGGACAGCTCGCGAACACCGGGGAGCTGTTTTTT. The chain links TRBV5-1 to TRBJ2-2; D is perhaps TRBD1 (6 bases). The CDR3 consists of 16 residues. V was clipped by 4 bases and J by 0 bases, with 13 bases between them. Germline V gives CDR1 SGHRS, CDR2 YFSETQ.

The J gene is TRBJ1-2, the V gene TRBV25-1; TRBD1 is a possible D gene (5 bases). The CDR3 covers 15 residues. Germline V lookup: CDR1 MGHDK, CDR2 SYGVNS. V lost 3 bases and J lost 8, with 19 bases in between. In DNA form, the CDR3 reads TGTGCCAGCAGTGAGCGGGGGAGGCCAGGTGCGGGCTACACCTTC. Protein: CASSERGRPGAGYTF.